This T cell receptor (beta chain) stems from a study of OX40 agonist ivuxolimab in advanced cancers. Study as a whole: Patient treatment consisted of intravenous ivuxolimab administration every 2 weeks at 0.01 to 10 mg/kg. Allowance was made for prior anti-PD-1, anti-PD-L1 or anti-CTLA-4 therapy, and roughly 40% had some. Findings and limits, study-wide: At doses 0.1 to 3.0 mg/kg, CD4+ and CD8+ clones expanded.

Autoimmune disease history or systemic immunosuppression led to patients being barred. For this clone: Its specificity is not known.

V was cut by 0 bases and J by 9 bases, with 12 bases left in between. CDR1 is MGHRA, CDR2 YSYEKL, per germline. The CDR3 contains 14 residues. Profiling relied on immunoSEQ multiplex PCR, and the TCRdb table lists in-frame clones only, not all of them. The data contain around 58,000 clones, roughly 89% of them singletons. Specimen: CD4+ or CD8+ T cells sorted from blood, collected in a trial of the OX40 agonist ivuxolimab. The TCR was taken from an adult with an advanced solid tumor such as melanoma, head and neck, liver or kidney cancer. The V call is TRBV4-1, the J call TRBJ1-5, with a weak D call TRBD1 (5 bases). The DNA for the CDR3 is TGCGCCAGCAGCCAAGAAACAGGCCCTAGGCCCCAGCATTTT. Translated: CASSQETGPRPQHF.